The entry that follows covers one T cell receptor (beta chain) sequence. No antigen is known for it. The data were taken from a study of shared clonotypes between healthy human individuals. Background on the study: CD4 naive and memory got three plates each, CD8 naive two, CD8 memory one.

The CDR3 sequence is 12 residues long. The V gene lost 0 bases and the J gene lost 7 bases, with 9 bases spanning the gap. Germline CDR1 is GTSNPN and CDR2 is SVGIG (reference sequence). This table comes from immunoSEQ multiplex PCR, and its TCRdb copy is limited to in-frame clones, with some not included. The sample carries about 960,000 clones, about three quarters recorded once. Overall study results and limits: Clonotypes shared by all four sorted-subset donors had higher generation probabilities than non-shared clonotypes.

The origin of this receptor is a man between 18 and 35 years old in good health. Sequencing used memory CD4+ T cells sorted from blood. Documented subset: CD45RA-negative fraction. The chain couples TRBV30 to TRBJ1-2; a weak D match, TRBD1 (5 bases). The CDR3, as DNA: TGTGCCTGGAGTGTAACAGGAGTTGGCTACACCTTC. This encodes CAWSVTGVGYTF.